The 26 T cell receptor beta chains reported below all come from one sample, sequenced in a study of blood T cell repertoires in COVID-19. TCRdb's copy holds only in-frame clones and misses some; the assay was immunoSEQ multiplex PCR. The sample holds 150,000 to 200,000 clones; roughly 93% are singletons and the top ten take 2%. Material: peripheral blood. Receptors were obtained from a woman aged 55 to 70 with COVID-19, enrolled during active disease.

The sample holds one count of this clone. V gene TRBV19 combines with J gene TRBJ2-7; D gene ambiguous. The CDR3 has 13 amino acids. In germline, CDR1 is LNHDA, CDR2 SQIVND (reference sequence). Trimming stripped 1 base from V and 3 bases from J, with 7 bases between. CDR3 amino acids: CASSIGPNYEQYF. CDR3 coding DNA: TGTGCCAGTAGTATAGGGCCGAACTACGAGCAGTACTTC.

The genes are TRBV6-2 or TRBV6-3 and TRBJ2-7, with D possibly being TRBD2 (7 bases). This CDR3 has 17 residues. CDR1 is MNHEY, CDR2 SVGEGT, per germline. V lost 2 bases and J lost 0, with 17 bases in between. In DNA form, the CDR3 reads TGTGCCAGCAGTTACGCAATCCCGGGGGGCCGCTCCTACGAGCAGTACTTC. As protein: CASSYAIPGGRSYEQYF.

The chain employs TRBV4-2 and TRBJ1-6; D may be TRBD1 (6 bases). With 0 bases removed from V and 11 bases from J, the gap between germline ends came to 8 bases. CDR1 and CDR2 (germline): LGHNA, YNFKEQ. The CDR3 totals 13 residues. The CDR3 reads CASSQEQGTPLHF. The CDR3 region has the DNA TGTGCCAGCAGCCAAGAGCAGGGGACACCCCTCCACTTT.

The chain employs TRBV6-4 and TRBJ1-6, with TRBD1 identical over 10 bases. The junction had 4 bases not matched to a gene; V was cut back by 4 bases and J by 7 bases. This CDR3 is built from 15 residues. Germline V gene lookup returns CDR1 MRHNA and CDR2 SNTAGT. The CDR3 sequence is CASSVRTGGNSPLHF. CDR3 DNA: TGTGCCAGCAGTGTCCGGACAGGGGGAAATTCACCCCTCCACTTT.

The chain is built from TRBV7-2 and TRBJ2-2, with D perhaps matching TRBD2 (5 bases). This CDR3 region has 15 residues. V shed 5 bases and J shed 6 bases, with 16 bases lying between them. In germline, CDR1 is SGHTA, CDR2 FQGNSA. In nucleotides, the CDR3 is TGTGCCAGCAGCGCATCGAGAGGGCGGGCCGGGGAGCTGTTTTTT. This gives the protein CASSASRGRAGELFF.

Regarding this clone: The DNA is omitted, as the CDR3 cannot be located on it reliably, and the CDR3 follows TCRdb's listing. The rearrangement uses TRBV21-1 and TRBJ1-5; TRBD1 is the table's D call and was not checked against the DNA. TRBV21-1 is given as a pseudogene. The CDR3 length equals 18 residues, ends included. CDR3 sequence: CASSPGQYSCWSNQPQHF.

The V call is TRBV3-1 (or the pseudogene TRBV3-2), the J call TRBJ2-3; 8 bases are a match to TRBD2. V lost 0 bases, J lost 4 bases, and 9 bases stayed unmatched. The germline gives CDR1 LGHDT, CDR2 YNNKEL (reference sequence). This CDR3 region has 17 residues. CDR3 residues: CASSQDPTGGASDTQYF. The CDR3 DNA sequence: TGTGCCAGCAGCCAAGATCCCACCGGGGGGGCCTCAGATACGCAGTATTTT.

The chain is built from TRBV11-3 and TRBJ2-3, with 7 bases fitting TRBD1. Unmatched junction bases numbered 6, after V lost 1 base and J lost 2 bases. Germline V gene data show CDR1 as SGHNT and CDR2 as YENEEA. The CDR3 has 16 residues. CDR3 region: CASSLARGPYTDTQYF. DNA of the CDR3: TGTGCCAGCAGCTTAGCAAGGGGGCCGTACACAGATACGCAGTATTTT.

V gene TRBV15 combines with J gene TRBJ1-2; the D gene is possibly TRBD1 (6 bases). The V gene lost 5 bases and the J gene lost 8 bases, with 21 bases spanning the gap. This CDR3 is built from 15 residues. The V gene's germline CDR1 is LNHNV and CDR2 YYDKDF (reference sequence). The CDR3 reads CATSLSSGGVSGYTF. CDR3 nucleotide sequence: TGTGCCACCAGCTTGTCGTCGGGGGGCGTGAGCGGCTACACCTTC. Complete variable domain (other parts from reference TRBV15 and TRBJ1-2): DAMVIQNPRYQVTQFGKPVTLSCSQTLNHNVMYWYQQKSSQAPKLLFHYYDKDFNNEADTPDNFQSRRPNTSFCFLDIRSPGLGDTAMYLCATSLSSGGVSGYTFGSGTRLTVV.

This chain joins TRBV19 and TRBJ1-1; TRBD1 might be the D (5 bases). Trimming stripped 3 bases from V and 8 bases from J, with 10 bases between. This CDR3 region has 12 residues. In germline, CDR1 is LNHDA, CDR2 SQIVND (reference sequence). Here the CDR3 reads CASSMGQAEAFF. In nucleotides, the CDR3 is TGTGCCAGTAGTATGGGGCAGGCCGAAGCTTTCTTT.

V gene TRBV2 combines with J gene TRBJ1-1; TRBD1 might be the D (6 bases). Trimming took off 5 bases at V and 5 bases at J, with 12 bases between the two ends. The CDR3 covers 13 residues. Germline CDR1 SNHLY, CDR2 FYNNEI. Written as DNA, the CDR3 is TGTGCCAGCAGTCGTAAGGGGGATACTGAAGCTTTCTTT. Encoded protein: CASSRKGDTEAFF.

The J gene is TRBJ1-5, the V gene TRBV10-3; possibly TRBD1 for D (5 bases). There are 13 residues in the CDR3. CDR1 is ENHRY and CDR2 is SYGVKD in the germline V gene. V lost 11 bases and J 0 bases, leaving 11 bases between the germline ends. Written as DNA, the CDR3 is TGTGCCGCGGCGGGGGATAGCAATCAGCCCCAGCATTTT. As protein: CAAAGDSNQPQHF.

J is TRBJ2-6 and V is TRBV2; TRBD1 matches at 7 bases. The length of the CDR3 is 16 residues. V dropped 9 bases and J dropped 0; count of bases not matched to a gene: 8. The germline CDR1 and CDR2 sequences are SNHLY and FYNNEI. The DNA of the CDR3 is TGTGCCAGAGAGGGACAGTCAAGCTCTGGGGCCAACGTCCTGACTTTC. It specifies CAREGQSSSGANVLTF.

V gene TRBV6-5 combines with J gene TRBJ1-2, with D maybe TRBD1 (6 bases). CDR3 length: 15 residues. Germline values: CDR1 MNHEY, CDR2 SVGAGI. V was pared by 7 bases and J by 2 bases, with 17 bases between. As DNA, the CDR3 is TGTGCCAGCACTATGGGACACGAAATCAACTATGGCTACACCTTC. It yields the protein CASTMGHEINYGYTF.

V usage is TRBV19 and J usage is TRBJ1-2; 10 nucleotides line up with TRBD1. The CDR3 loop spans 15 amino acids. CDR1 and CDR2 from the germline V gene are LNHDA and SQIVND (reference sequence). After removal of 4 bases from V and 3 bases from J, the junction contained 5 bases not matched to a gene. This chain's CDR3 is CASSRPGTGDYGYTF. The DNA for the CDR3 is TGTGCCAGTAGTAGACCCGGGACAGGGGACTATGGCTACACCTTC.

This chain connects TRBV6-2 or TRBV6-3 to TRBJ1-5; D is possibly TRBD1 (6 bases). Germline CDR1 is MNHEY and CDR2 is SVGEGT. Trimming took off 4 bases at V and 4 bases at J, with 8 bases between the two ends. The CDR3 is 13 amino acids. CDR3 DNA sequence: TGTGCCAGCAGTTGGACAGAGAATCAGCCCCAGCATTTT. As protein: CASSWTENQPQHF.

The rearrangement links TRBV6-5 to TRBJ1-2; tentatively, D is TRBD1 (6 bases). Germline lookup yields CDR1 MNHEY and CDR2 SVGAGI. The germline V and J ends were trimmed by 10 bases and 8 bases, with 17 bases remaining between them. The CDR3 loop spans 12 amino acids. The CDR3 loop is CATATGGLGYTF. DNA for the CDR3: TGTGCCACCGCGACAGGCGGGTTGGGCTACACCTTC.

The chain joins TRBV9 to TRBJ1-6; D is possibly TRBD1 (6 bases). This CDR3 comprises 14 residues. Per germline, CDR1 SGDLS and CDR2 YYNGEE. Trimming took off 1 base at V and 8 bases at J, with 10 bases between the two ends. The CDR3 spells CASSVRDNYSPLHF. CDR3 in DNA: TGTGCCAGCAGCGTACGGGACAATTATTCACCCCTCCACTTT. The variable domain in full, completed from reference TRBV9 and TRBJ1-6, reads DSGVTQTPKHLITATGQRVTLRCSPRSGDLSVYWYQQSLDQGLQFLIQYYNGEERAKGNILERFSAQQFPDLHSELNLSSLELGDSALYFCASSVRDNYSPLHFGNGTRLTVT.

CDR3 in DNA: TGTGCCAGTAGTATGTGGGACAGTTACAATCAGCCCCAGCATTTT. Translation gives CASSMWDSYNQPQHF. The chain combines TRBV19 with TRBJ1-5; 7 bases map to TRBD1. V lost 3 bases, J lost 3 bases, and 5 bases stayed unmatched. The germline gives CDR1 LNHDA, CDR2 SQIVND (reference sequence). The CDR3 totals 15 residues.

The chain couples TRBV6-2 or TRBV6-3 to TRBJ2-5; 7 bases agree with TRBD1. The CDR3 runs to 14 residues. Germline CDR1 is MNHEY and CDR2 is SVGEGT. With V trimmed by 5 bases and J by 3 bases, 6 bases remained unmatched. The CDR3 is CASSAYRGKETQYF. CDR3 nucleotides: TGTGCCAGCAGTGCCTACAGGGGAAAAGAGACCCAGTACTTC.

This chain links TRBV3-1 (or the pseudogene TRBV3-2) with TRBJ1-2, with TRBD1 identical over 7 bases. The trim removed 6 bases at V and 4 bases at J, leaving 5 bases unmatched. CDR3 length: 13 amino acids. Germline CDR1 LGHDT, CDR2 YNNKEL (reference sequence). The CDR3 sequence is CASSPTGTYGYTF. The CDR3 DNA reads TGTGCCAGCAGTCCGACAGGGACCTATGGCTACACCTTC.

This clone was recorded only once. V usage is TRBV7-2 and J usage is TRBJ1-2; maybe TRBD1 (5 bases). The CDR3 runs 15 residues. Trimming stripped 3 bases from V and 1 base from J, with 12 bases between. The germline CDR1 and CDR2 sequences are SGHTA and FQGNSA. Here the CDR3 reads CASSLGRARNYGYTF. The CDR3 bases are TGTGCCAGCAGCTTGGGCAGGGCTCGTAACTATGGCTACACCTTC.

V and J are TRBV30 and TRBJ1-1; 9 nucleotides align to TRBD1. The CDR3 spans 14 residues. J lost 1 base, V lost 4 bases, and 4 bases had no gene match. In germline, CDR1 is GTSNPN, CDR2 SVGIG (reference sequence). This CDR3 reads CAWNPGQGNTEAFF. In DNA form, the CDR3 reads TGTGCCTGGAACCCGGGACAGGGGAACACTGAAGCTTTCTTT.

This clone occurred once. In DNA, the CDR3 is TGTGCCAGCAGCTTCGTAGGACAGGGGGCGCAGGATGAGCAGTTCTTC. This gives the protein CASSFVGQGAQDEQFF. The chain carries TRBV5-4 and TRBJ2-1, with 11 positions matching TRBD1. Germline V gives CDR1 SGHNT, CDR2 YYREEE (reference sequence). The CDR3 totals 16 residues. Trimming at V came to 2 bases and at J to 8 bases, leaving 9 bases not matched to a gene.

The chain joins TRBV7-6 to TRBJ1-4, with 9 nucleotides matching TRBD1. The CDR3 runs to 15 residues. V was pared by 1 base and J by 3 bases, with 0 bases of the junction left unmatched. The V gene's germline CDR1 is SGHVS and CDR2 FNYEAQ. CDR3 protein: CASSLGTGANEKLFF. Written as DNA, the CDR3 is TGTGCCAGCAGCTTAGGGACAGGGGCTAATGAAAAACTGTTTTTT.

The chain combines TRBV6-5 with TRBJ1-6; no definite D call. V was trimmed by 7 bases and J by 7 bases, leaving 11 bases between them. The CDR3 loop spans 13 amino acids. Germline V gene lookup returns CDR1 MNHEY and CDR2 SVGAGI. In nucleotides, the CDR3 is TGTGCCAGCATGAACGGCGGGAATTCACCCCTCCACTTT. Protein product: CASMNGGNSPLHF.